This T cell receptor (beta chain) was recorded in a study of T-cell memory formation after mild COVID-19. Across the whole study: The TCR clusters were mostly specific to one donor. Overall study results and limits: Some clones that responded turned up in pre-infection memory, which suggests that cross-reactive memory joined in. Largely, contracting CD4+ clones fell within CM and EM, and contracting CD8+ clones within EMRA.

V dropped 1 base and J dropped 4 bases, with 16 bases sitting between them. Germline V gene sequence: CDR1 SGHVS, CDR2 FQNEAQ. The CDR3 consists of 16 residues. cDNA libraries for TCR alpha and TCR beta, carrying sample barcodes and UMIs, came from 5'RACE with constant-segment primers. Each CDR3 protein gets one entry after TCRdb re-called the 5' RACE reads with MiXCR. The sample lists about 290,000 distinct CDR3 sequences; approximately 15% were seen once. This clonotype has just a few counts. The antigen is undetermined. This clonotype was sampled from a young man who had mild COVID-19 (a few samples of this study predate the infection). Cell type and time point are not known. The chain uses TRBV7-8 and TRBJ2-5; D tentatively reads TRBD1 or TRBD2 (5 bases each). The sequencing input was PBMCs or a T cell subset sorted from them (not recorded which). The CDR3 nucleotides read TGTGCCAGCAGCTTAGTGGGGGTGAGGGTGACAGAGACCCAGTACTTC. Its protein is CASSLVGVRVTETQYF. Variable domain in full (rest from reference TRBV7-8 and TRBJ2-5): GAGVSQSPRYKVAKRGQDVALRCDPISGHVSLFWYQQALGQGPEFLTYFQNEAQLDKSGLPSDRFFAERPEGSVSTLKIQRTQQEDSAVYLCASSLVGVRVTETQYFGPGTRLLVL.